This T cell receptor beta chain emerged from a study of cytotoxic CD8 clonotypes in ibrutinib-treated CLL. Cryopreserved PBMCs yielded about 2 micrograms of genomic DNA for TCR beta libraries. Produced via immunoSEQ multiplex PCR; TCRdb's table is partial and in-frame only. Of 250,000 or so clones in the sample, roughly 70% were seen once. Unmatched junction bases numbered 10, after V lost 11 bases and J lost 6 bases. CDR3 length: 13 residues. Germline V gene data show CDR1 as PRHDT and CDR2 as FYEKMQ (reference sequence). The clonotype comes from a human donor with chronic lymphocytic leukemia. The sample was PBMCs, taken after 24 months of ibrutinib treatment. The V and J genes are TRBV13 and TRBJ2-7, with 10 bases identical to TRBD2. CDR3 bases: TGTGCCGCTAGAGCTAGCGGGAGTGGCGAGCAGTACTTC. This encodes CAARASGSGEQYF. Together with reference TRBV13 and TRBJ2-7, the CDR3 gives the full variable domain: AAGVIQSPRHLIKEKRETATLKCYPIPRHDTVYWYQQGPGQDPQFLISFYEKMQSDKGSIPDRFSAQQFSDYHSELNMSSLELGDSALYFCAARASGSGEQYFGPGTRLTVT.